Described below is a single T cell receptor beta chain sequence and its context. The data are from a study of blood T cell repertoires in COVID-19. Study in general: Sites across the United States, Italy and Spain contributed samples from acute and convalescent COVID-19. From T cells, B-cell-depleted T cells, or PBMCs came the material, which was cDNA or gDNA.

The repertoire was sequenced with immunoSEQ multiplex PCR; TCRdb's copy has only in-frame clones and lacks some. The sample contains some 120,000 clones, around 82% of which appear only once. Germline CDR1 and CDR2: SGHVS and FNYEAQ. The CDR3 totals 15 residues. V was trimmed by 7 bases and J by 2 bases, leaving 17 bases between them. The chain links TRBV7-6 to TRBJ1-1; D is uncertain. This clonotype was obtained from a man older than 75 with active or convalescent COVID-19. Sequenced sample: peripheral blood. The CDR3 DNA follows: TGTGCCAGCACCGCTTACGCCGACACAAACACTGAAGCTTTCTTT. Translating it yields CASTAYADTNTEAFF.